The rows below give T cell receptor beta chains drawn from one sample of a study of glioma-infiltrating T cells. Each CDR3 protein gets one entry after TCRdb re-called the multiplex PCR reads with MiXCR. The sample holds tens of thousands of distinct CDR3 sequences; roughly 40% are singletons and the top ten take 35% to 40%. Sequencing input: glioma tissue, nonneoplastic brain tissue, or PBMCs (not recorded which). The receptors here all came from a human donor with low-grade glioma or glioblastoma, undergoing nonglioma brain surgery, or in good health (not recorded which). Both conserved end residues are part of each CDR3. A D gene is named only where the DNA matches it firmly. Rows may omit the clone size; those that give it use once, few, many or a size class.

d_call | j_call | clone_size | v_call | cdr3_aa | cdr3_nt
NA | TRBJ2-7 | NA | TRBV11-3 | CASSSSSGETYEQYF | TGTGCCAGCAGCTCAAGTTCAGGGGAAACCTACGAGCAGTACTTC
NA | TRBJ1-2 | many | TRBV29-1 | CSVDPGGGRDGYTF | TGCAGCGTTGACCCAGGTGGGGGGAGAGATGGCTACACCTTC
NA | TRBJ2-7 | many | TRBV3-1 | CASSQGQGLDEQYF | TGTGCCAGCAGCCAAGGGCAGGGGCTCGACGAGCAGTACTTC
TRBD1 | TRBJ2-7 | many | TRBV28 | CASSLTHNPGTGADYEQYF | TGTGCCAGCAGCCTTACTCATAATCCCGGGACAGGGGCTGACTACGAGCAGTACTTC
TRBD1 | TRBJ2-7 | many | TRBV20-1 | CSAIRQGFVEQYF | TGCAGTGCTATTCGACAGGGGTTTGTTGAGCAGTACTTC
TRBD1 | TRBJ2-3 | many | TRBV10-1 | CASSVKPLTGSTDTQYF | TGCGCCAGCAGTGTCAAACCCCTGACAGGGAGCACAGATACGCAGTATTTT
NA | TRBJ2-2 | many | TRBV11-3 | CASSSQVTGELFF | TGTGCCAGCAGCTCGCAAGTCACCGGGGAGCTGTTTTTT
NA | TRBJ2-2 | many | TRBV10-2 | CASDQGISGELFF | TGCGCCAGTGATCAGGGGATCAGCGGGGAGCTGTTTTTT
TRBD1 | TRBJ2-7 | many | TRBV10-3 | CAISDFRDRDYEQYF | TGTGCCATCAGCGATTTCCGGGACAGGGACTACGAGCAGTACTTC
NA | TRBJ2-7 | many | TRBV28 | CASSSPFGALSTYEQYF | TGTGCCAGCAGTTCCCCATTTGGGGCCCTTAGCACCTACGAGCAGTACTTC
NA | TRBJ2-5 | many | TRBV19 | CASSIAAGQETQYF | TGTGCCAGTAGTATAGCGGCAGGTCAAGAGACCCAGTACTTC
NA | TRBJ2-1 | many | TRBV12-3/TRBV12-4 | CASSFIGATSSYNEQFF | TGTGCCAGCAGTTTTATCGGGGCCACCAGCTCCTACAATGAGCAGTTCTTC
TRBD1 | TRBJ2-1 | many | TRBV6-2/TRBV6-3 | CASSGQVSYNEQFF | TGTGCCAGCAGTGGACAGGTATCTTACAATGAGCAGTTCTTC
TRBD1 | TRBJ2-2 | many | TRBV7-9 | CASTTGERNTGELFF | TGTGCCAGCACTACAGGGGAGAGGAACACCGGGGAGCTGTTTTTT
NA | TRBJ2-7 | few | TRBV5-1 | CASSRDGRELSEQYF | TGCGCCAGCAGCCGGGACGGACGAGAGTTGAGCGAGCAGTACTTC
NA | TRBJ1-1 | once | TRBV14 | CAISQHRDTEAFF | TGTGCCATTAGCCAACACAGGGACACTGAAGCTTTCTTT
TRBD2 | TRBJ2-1 | many | TRBV6-5 | CASSYSLREIYNEQFF | TGTGCCAGCAGTTACTCGTTGCGGGAGATCTACAATGAGCAGTTCTTC
NA | TRBJ2-7 | many | TRBV29-1 | CSVARTVPAYEQYF | TGCAGCGTTGCCCGGACAGTGCCTGCCTACGAGCAGTACTTC
NA | TRBJ1-5 | many | TRBV6-2/TRBV6-3 | CASRSPNQPQHF | TGTGCCAGCAGATCACCCAATCAGCCCCAGCATTTT
NA | TRBJ2-3 | many | TRBV6-2/TRBV6-3 | CASSYSGGRDTQYF | TGTGCCAGCAGTTACTCGGGGGGACGAGATACGCAGTATTTT
TRBD2 | TRBJ2-3 | many | TRBV2 | CASSQTSGTQYF | TGTGCCAGCAGTCAAACTAGCGGTACGCAGTATTTT
NA | TRBJ2-7 | many | TRBV7-2 | CASSPYRGRGYEQYF | TGTGCCAGCAGCCCTTATAGGGGACGAGGCTACGAGCAGTACTTC
TRBD1 | TRBJ2-1 | many | TRBV2 | CASSDLDRGGNEQFF | TGTGCCAGCAGTGATTTGGACAGGGGAGGAAATGAGCAGTTCTTC
NA | TRBJ2-5 | many | TRBV5-1 | CASSRLQETQYF | TGCGCCAGCAGTCGACTCCAAGAGACCCAGTACTTC
NA | TRBJ2-1 | many | TRBV28 | CASSFWGLTYNEQFF | TGTGCCAGCAGTTTTTGGGGTCTAACCTACAATGAGCAGTTCTTC
NA | TRBJ1-1 | many | TRBV4-1 | CASSQTDVNTEAFF | TGCGCCAGCAGCCAAACAGACGTGAACACTGAAGCTTTCTTT
NA | TRBJ2-7 | many | TRBV12-3/TRBV12-4 | CASRRGLNSYEQYF | TGTGCCAGCAGGCGGGGACTTAACTCCTACGAGCAGTACTTC
NA | TRBJ1-1 | many | TRBV20-1 | CSAYTGAGTEAFF | TGCAGTGCCTACACCGGGGCTGGCACTGAAGCTTTCTTT
TRBD2 | TRBJ2-7 | few | TRBV11-2 | CASSPPGLSQGEQYF | TGTGCCAGCAGCCCACCGGGACTATCGCAAGGCGAGCAGTACTTC